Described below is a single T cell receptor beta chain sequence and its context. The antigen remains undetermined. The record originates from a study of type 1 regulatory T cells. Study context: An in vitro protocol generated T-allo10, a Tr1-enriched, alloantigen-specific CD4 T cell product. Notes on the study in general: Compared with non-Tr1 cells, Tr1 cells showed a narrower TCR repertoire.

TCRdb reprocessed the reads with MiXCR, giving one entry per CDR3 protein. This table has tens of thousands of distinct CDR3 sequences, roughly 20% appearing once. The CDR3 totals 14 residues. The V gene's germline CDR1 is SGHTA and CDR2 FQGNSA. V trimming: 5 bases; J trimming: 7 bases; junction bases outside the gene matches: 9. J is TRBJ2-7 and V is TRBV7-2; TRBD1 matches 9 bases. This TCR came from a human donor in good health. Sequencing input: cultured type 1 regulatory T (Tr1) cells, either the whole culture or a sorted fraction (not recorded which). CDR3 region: CASSRDRASGEQYF. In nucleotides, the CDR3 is TGTGCCAGCAGCCGGGACAGGGCTTCGGGGGAGCAGTACTTC.